The 15 T cell receptor beta chains below come from one sample, sequenced in a study of beta chain features in type 1 diabetes. The authors reverse transcribed all of the isolated RNA, so sequencing captured expressed TCRB transcripts. Using immunoSEQ multiplex PCR, the repertoire was profiled, and TCRdb retains in-frame clones only, with some absent. The table has around 330,000 clones, roughly 9.6% seen once; the top ten hold around 0.015%. Sequenced: naive CD4+ T cells from blood. All receptors derive from a woman aged 30 to 39 in good health.

The rearrangement joins TRBV6-6 to TRBJ2-7; TRBD2 aligns across 8 bases. Germline loops: CDR1 MNHNY, CDR2 SVGAGI (reference sequence). There are 14 residues in the CDR3. With 5 bases clipped from V and 0 bases from J, the junction kept 3 bases outside the gene matches. The CDR3 here is CASSRLASSYEQYF. In nucleotides, the CDR3 is TGTGCCAGCAGTAGACTAGCGAGCTCCTACGAGCAGTACTTC.

V is TRBV30 and J is TRBJ2-6; the D gene is possibly TRBD1 (6 bases). Trimming took off 0 bases at V and 4 bases at J, with 16 bases between the two ends. Germline-derived CDR1 and CDR2 are GTSNPN and SVGIG (reference sequence). CDR3 length equals 17 residues. The CDR3 reads CAWSVGRGLGGANVLTF. The CDR3 bases are TGTGCCTGGAGTGTAGGCAGGGGCCTAGGAGGGGCCAACGTCCTGACTTTC.

With regard to this clone: Other DNA sequences in the sample encode the same CDR3. The rearrangement uses TRBV2 and TRBJ2-7; D is unresolved. Germline V lookup: CDR1 SNHLY, CDR2 FYNNEI. CDR3 length: 12 residues. Trimming left V 2 bases short and J 4 bases short, with 6 bases between. The CDR3 loop reads CASSESVYEQYF. CDR3 sequence (DNA): TGTGCCAGCAGTGAAAGCGTTTACGAGCAGTACTTC.

CDR3: CASRGQKNTGELFF. For the CDR3, the DNA is TGTGCCAGCAGGGGACAGAAAAACACCGGGGAGCTGTTTTTT. V gene TRBV7-3 combines with J gene TRBJ2-2, with 7 bases matching TRBD1. Losses at the gene ends were 6 bases for V and 2 bases for J; bases not matched to a gene: 3. Looked up from germline, CDR1 is SGHTA and CDR2 is FQGTGA. This CDR3 has 14 residues.

This clone was observed a few times. CDR3 DNA sequence: TGTGCCAGCACCTACACAGAAGCTGAAGCTTTCTTT. Protein sequence: CASTYTEAEAFF. This chain links TRBV6-4 with TRBJ1-1; D is unresolved. The CDR3 covers 12 residues. With 7 bases removed from V and 6 bases from J, the gap between germline ends came to 12 bases. CDR1 MRHNA and CDR2 SNTAGT come from the germline V gene.

The chain carries TRBV18 and TRBJ1-3, with D hard to call. Germline V gene data show CDR1 as KGHSH and CDR2 as LQKENI. The CDR3 consists of 15 residues. The V end was cut by 2 bases, the J end by 0 bases, with 8 bases between. This chain's CDR3 is CASSPGRDSGNTIYF. The CDR3 nucleotides are TGTGCCAGCTCACCAGGGAGGGACTCTGGAAACACCATATATTTT.

This clone was found a few times. The V call is TRBV19, the J call TRBJ2-1; 9 positions match TRBD2. Germline trimming cut 6 bases from V and 0 bases from J; bases unmatched to any gene: 3. The CDR3 consists of 15 residues. CDR1 LNHDA and CDR2 SQIVND come from the germline V gene (reference sequence). The CDR3 DNA reads TGTGCCAGTAGCCGTAGCGGGAGCTCCTACAATGAGCAGTTCTTC. It codes for CASSRSGSSYNEQFF.

The V gene is TRBV1, the J gene TRBJ2-7; the table names TRBD2, a call not compared with the DNA. TRBV1 is a documented pseudogene. This CDR3 is built from 15 residues. The CDR3 region has the DNA TGCACCAGCAGCCAAGGTCCCGTCGGGGACTACGAGCAGTACTTC. Amino acids: CTSSQGPVGDYEQYF.

This clone showed up many times. The V and J genes are TRBV29-1 and TRBJ2-1; TRBD1 matches at 8 bases. The trim removed 6 bases at V and 0 bases at J, leaving 4 bases unmatched. Germline V gene sequence: CDR1 SQVTM, CDR2 ANQGSEA. The CDR3 length is 14 residues. This CDR3 reads CSVGDRRSYNEQFF. In DNA, the CDR3 is TGCAGCGTAGGGGACAGGCGCTCCTACAATGAGCAGTTCTTC.

V and J are TRBV7-9 and TRBJ2-3; D possibly corresponds to TRBD1 (6 bases). Germline CDR1 SEHNR, CDR2 FQNEAQ (reference sequence). Trimming removed 1 base from V and 0 bases from J, with 17 bases in between. CDR3 length equals 18 residues. The CDR3 DNA follows: TGTGCCAGCAGCTTAGGAGCCCACAGGGACCGGAGCACAGATACGCAGTATTTT. Residues: CASSLGAHRDRSTDTQYF.

This clone was observed a handful of times. This sequence joins TRBV7-2 and TRBJ2-6, with unresolved D. The CDR3 totals 14 residues. The V gene lost 3 bases and the J gene lost 1 base, with 4 bases spanning the gap. Germline assignment: CDR1 SGHTA and CDR2 FQGNSA. The CDR3 region has the DNA TGTGCCAGCAGCTTTCCTTCTGGGGCCAACGTCCTGACTTTC. Translated: CASSFPSGANVLTF.

This clone was picked up one time. This rearrangement joins TRBV13 to TRBJ2-5, with 8 bases that match TRBD2. Trimming took 5 bases from V and 5 from J; bases not matched to a gene: 13. The germline V gene encodes CDR1 PRHDT and CDR2 FYEKMQ (reference sequence). This CDR3 contains 16 residues. The CDR3 coding sequence is TGTGCCAGCAGCGAATACCCCCAGCGGGAGAGGGAGACCCAGTACTTC. This sequence encodes CASSEYPQRERETQYF. Complete variable domain (other parts from reference TRBV13 and TRBJ2-5): AAGVIQSPRHLIKEKRETATLKCYPIPRHDTVYWYQQGPGQDPQFLISFYEKMQSDKGSIPDRFSAQQFSDYHSELNMSSLELGDSALYFCASSEYPQRERETQYFGPGTRLLVL.

This clone was seen more than once but under ten times. The V call is TRBV5-1, the J call TRBJ2-1; D gene uncertain. Trimming took 0 bases from V and 4 from J, leaving 5 bases between them. The length of the CDR3 is 13 residues. CDR1 is SGHRS, CDR2 YFSETQ, per germline. Written as DNA, the CDR3 is TGCGCCAGCAGCTTGGGAGTATACAATGAGCAGTTCTTC. Translated, it gives CASSLGVYNEQFF.

This clone was seen just once. This chain links TRBV6-1 with TRBJ1-5; unclear D gene. The CDR3 sequence is 13 residues long. CDR1 and CDR2 from the germline V gene are MNHNS and SASEGT. Trimming cost V 3 bases and J 3 bases, with 6 bases left between them. The CDR3 coding sequence is TGTGCCAGCAGTGAGAGGTCCAATCAGCCCCAGCATTTT. Translation gives CASSERSNQPQHF.

This clone was counted between two and nine times. The genes are TRBV28 and TRBJ2-1, with TRBD2 identical over 13 bases. The CDR3 runs to 16 residues. Trimming removed 6 bases from V and 7 bases from J; junction bases left unmatched: 9. Germline CDR1 and CDR2: MDHEN and SYDVKM. For the CDR3, the DNA is TGTGCCAGCAGCCGCCCGGGACTAGCGGGACTGAATGAGCAGTTCTTC. Protein: CASSRPGLAGLNEQFF.